Below, 7 T cell receptor beta chains from the same sample are listed, as sequenced in a study of B cell selection in AIRE deficiency. Using immunoSEQ multiplex PCR, the repertoire was profiled, and TCRdb retains in-frame clones only, with some absent. Of about 24,000 clones listed, approximately 96% are singletons. CD4+CD127+ cells were sorted as the conventional CD4 T cells. Source material: CD4+CD127+ conventional T cells sorted from PBMCs. The receptors originated from a human donor in good health.

This chain uses TRBV18 with TRBJ2-7, with 10 bases aligning to TRBD1. CDR3 length: 13 amino acids. Germline V gene lookup returns CDR1 KGHSH and CDR2 LQKENI. V gave up 8 bases and J gave up 6 bases; unmatched junction bases: 7. CDR3 in amino acids: CASHRDRGAEQYF. The CDR3 DNA is TGTGCCAGCCACCGGGACAGGGGTGCCGAGCAGTACTTC. Full variable domain (rest looked up from reference TRBV18 and TRBJ2-7): NAGVMQNPRHLVRRRGQEARLRCSPMKGHSHVYWYRQLPEEGLKFMVYLQKENIIDESGMPKERFSAEFPKEGPSILRIQQVVRGDSAAYFCASHRDRGAEQYFGPGTRLTVT.

V gene TRBV5-1 combines with J gene TRBJ2-5; weak D call: TRBD2 (5 bases). This CDR3 is built from 13 residues. Germline CDR1 is SGHRS and CDR2 is YFSETQ. Trimming pared 0 bases from V and 7 bases from J, leaving 10 bases between. The DNA of the CDR3 is TGCGCCAGCAGCTTGGCCGGGGATGGGACCCAGTACTTC. Amino acid sequence: CASSLAGDGTQYF.

The J gene is TRBJ2-2, the V gene TRBV5-1, with a tentative D call TRBD2 (5 bases). V lost 9 bases and J 3 bases, leaving 15 bases between the germline ends. Germline CDR1 and CDR2: SGHRS and YFSETQ. This CDR3 region has 14 residues. The CDR3 sequence: CATRNPGDTGELFF. The CDR3 bases are TGCGCCACCCGGAATCCCGGGGACACCGGGGAGCTGTTTTTT.

This chain connects TRBV11-2 to TRBJ2-1; 14 nucleotides align to TRBD2. V lost 6 bases, J lost 6 bases, and 7 bases stayed unmatched. The CDR3 totals 16 residues. Germline V gene sequence: CDR1 SGHAT, CDR2 FQNNGV. The CDR3 here is CASSSRTSGGSNEQFF. As DNA, the CDR3 is TGTGCCAGCAGTTCCCGGACTAGCGGGGGGAGCAATGAGCAGTTCTTC.

The chain recombines TRBV7-2 with TRBJ2-3, with 7 nucleotides matching TRBD1. Germline trimming cut 5 bases from V and 0 bases from J; bases unmatched to any gene: 8. The CDR3 is 16 residues long. Germline-derived CDR1 and CDR2 are SGHTA and FQGNSA. CDR3 sequence reads: CASSGGQSTSTDTQYF. CDR3 DNA sequence: TGTGCCAGCAGCGGGGGACAGTCCACTAGCACAGATACGCAGTATTTT.

This clone was picked up one time. CDR3 in DNA: TGTGCCAGCAGCTTAGTGGGACTAGCGGGGGTGCTACAAACCTACGAGCAGTACTTC. Translating it yields CASSLVGLAGVLQTYEQYF. The chain has TRBV11-2 and TRBJ2-7; TRBD2 aligns across 14 bases. The CDR3 loop spans 19 amino acids. V dropped 1 base and J dropped 2; count of bases not matched to a gene: 10. Germline CDR1 SGHAT, CDR2 FQNNGV.

The chain combines TRBV19 with TRBJ1-5; D is perhaps TRBD1 (6 bases). Germline V gives CDR1 LNHDA, CDR2 SQIVND (reference sequence). The CDR3 runs 16 residues. V gave up 4 bases and J gave up 6 bases, with 19 bases separating them. CDR3 residues: CASSTLTGRIGQPQHF. Here the CDR3 DNA reads TGTGCCAGTAGTACCCTAACAGGGAGGATAGGTCAGCCCCAGCATTTT.